The present TCR beta chain was sequenced within a study of radiation and T cells in renal cell carcinoma. Findings and caveats of the study: Pretreatment tumor biopsies were lacking, so baseline clonotypes are unknown.

The sample's time point: blood 4 weeks post-SBRT, at nephrectomy. Indicated treatment: 15 Gy SBRT to primary tumor, nephrectomy 4 weeks later. Nephrectomy followed 15 Gy stereotactic body radiation by 4 weeks. Blood was sampled at baseline, 2 weeks and 4 weeks after SBRT. The tumor was a clear cell renal cell carcinoma. Assay used: immunoSEQ multiplex PCR; TCRdb lists only in-frame clones, some missing. The sample holds under 35,000 clones, over 70% seen once. The CDR3 runs 16 residues. Germline assignment: CDR1 SQVTM and CDR2 ANQGSEA. After removal of 4 bases from V and 0 bases from J, the junction contained 8 bases not matched to a gene. To note about this clone: Its antigen remains unidentified.

This clonotype was obtained from a man between 60 and 70 years old with renal cell carcinoma. The chain uses TRBV29-1 and TRBJ2-1; 8 bases match TRBD2. Here the sequenced sample was blood, taken from a patient whose treatment included radiotherapy and nephrectomy. CDR3 in amino acids: CSVVAGLRVSYNEQFF. CDR3 bases: TGCAGCGTTGTAGCGGGATTAAGGGTCTCCTACAATGAGCAGTTCTTC.